One sample yielded the 31 T cell receptor beta chains listed below, sequenced in a study of cytomegalovirus exposure and HLA in healthy donors. Sequenced by immunoSEQ multiplex PCR; TCRdb stores in-frame clones only, minus some. The repertoire consists of about 160,000 clones, with 89% occurring once and the leading ten covering over 4%. Sequenced material: PBMCs. The receptor source for this set is a man aged 18 to 29 in good health and CMV-seropositive.

The rearrangement links TRBV30 to TRBJ1-1; D call uncertain. Germline CDR1 reads GTSNPN; CDR2 reads SVGIG (reference sequence). Trimming cost V 4 bases and J 7 bases, with 10 bases left between them. The CDR3 has 11 residues. DNA for the CDR3: TGTGCCTGGACCGAAATAGATGAAGCTTTCTTT. This gives the protein CAWTEIDEAFF.

This clone was counted only a few times. The chain uses TRBV6-6 and TRBJ2-7; 7 nucleotides line up with TRBD2. The CDR3 is 13 amino acids. Germline CDR1 is MNHNY and CDR2 is SVGAGI (reference sequence). V lost 5 bases, J lost 3 bases, and 4 bases stayed unmatched. As DNA, the CDR3 is TGTGCCAGCAGTCCGACTAGCAGCTACGAGCAGTACTTC. It specifies CASSPTSSYEQYF.

This clone appeared once. The chain combines TRBV2 with TRBJ2-5, with D unclear. This CDR3 is built from 14 residues. Germline V gene data show CDR1 as SNHLY and CDR2 as FYNNEI. The ends were cut back, 6 bases at V and 1 base at J, with 12 bases in the middle. The CDR3 reads CASRPLASQETQYF. The DNA for the CDR3 is TGTGCCAGCAGACCCTTGGCAAGCCAAGAGACCCAGTACTTC. The complete variable domain, with remaining parts taken from reference TRBV2 and TRBJ2-5, reads EPEVTQTPSHQVTQMGQEVILRCVPISNHLYFYWYRQILGQKVEFLVSFYNNEISEKSEIFDDQFSVERPDGSNFTLKIRSTKLEDSAMYFCASRPLASQETQYFGPGTRLLVL.

The chain combines TRBV21-1 with TRBJ2-2; the DNA was not used to check the table's D call, TRBD2. TRBV21-1 is a known pseudogene. The CDR3 contains 14 residues. The CDR3, as DNA: TGTGCCAGCAGCGAGGCCGCTAACACCGGGGAGCTGTTTTTT. Translating gives CASSEAANTGELFF.

The chain links TRBV6-1 to TRBJ1-2, with 7 bases fitting TRBD1. The CDR3 totals 14 residues. After removal of 1 base from V and 8 bases from J, the junction contained 7 bases not matched to a gene. In germline, CDR1 is MNHNS, CDR2 SASEGT. The CDR3 coding sequence is TGTGCCAGCAGTGAAGTCACAGGGGTGGTCGGCTACACCTTC. Translation gives CASSEVTGVVGYTF.

The chain combines TRBV7-8 with TRBJ2-7, with 11 bases that match TRBD2. The CDR3 is 16 residues long. V dropped 5 bases and J dropped 2; count of bases not matched to a gene: 8. Germline V gives CDR1 SGHVS, CDR2 FQNEAQ. CDR3 in amino acids: CASSNQLAGEPYEQYF. Here the CDR3 DNA reads TGTGCCAGCAGCAACCAACTAGCGGGAGAACCCTACGAGCAGTACTTC.

This chain links TRBV10-1 with TRBJ1-1, with a possible D match to TRBD1 (6 bases). V lost 6 bases and J 1 base, leaving 6 bases between the germline ends. Germline loops: CDR1 WNHNN, CDR2 SYGVQD (reference sequence). CDR3 length: 12 residues. CDR3 in amino acids: CASRGQNTEAFF. The CDR3 nucleotides are TGCGCCAGCAGGGGACAGAACACTGAAGCTTTCTTT.

The chain employs TRBV4-1 and TRBJ2-7; 7 bases map to TRBD1. V was clipped by 0 bases and J by 0 bases; unmatched bases: 8. The CDR3 consists of 17 residues. Germline CDR1 and CDR2: MGHRA and YSYEKL. The CDR3 sequence is CASSQDSARGSSYEQYF. The CDR3 nucleotides are TGCGCCAGCAGCCAAGATTCGGCCAGGGGGAGCTCCTACGAGCAGTACTTC.

In this sample, this clone turned up once. The J gene is TRBJ1-5, the V gene TRBV19; 8 bases are shared with TRBD1. V trimming: 1 base; J trimming: 5 bases; junction bases outside the gene matches: 10. Germline CDR1 is LNHDA and CDR2 is SQIVND (reference sequence). This CDR3 comprises 17 residues. CDR3 sequence (DNA): TGTGCCAGTAGTATAGGGGGAGGTAGACAGGGGCATCAGCCCCAGCATTTT. It encodes CASSIGGGRQGHQPQHF. Based on the CDR3 plus reference TRBV19 and TRBJ1-5, the full variable domain is DGGITQSPKYLFRKEGQNVTLSCEQNLNHDAMYWYRQDPGQGLRLIYYSQIVNDFQKGDIAEGYSVSREKKESFPLTVTSAQKNPTAFYLCASSIGGGRQGHQPQHFGDGTRLSIL.

The genes are TRBV19 and TRBJ2-5, with a weak D call TRBD2 (6 bases). Looked up from germline, CDR1 is LNHDA and CDR2 is SQIVND (reference sequence). The CDR3 loop spans 15 amino acids. The V end lost 5 bases, the J end lost 2 bases, and 15 bases lay between the germline ends. CDR3 in DNA: TGTGCCAGTAGTGCGTACATAGCGGAACAAGAGACCCAGTACTTC. Its protein product is CASSAYIAEQETQYF.

The chain has TRBV15 and TRBJ2-1, with D hard to call. Germline values: CDR1 LNHNV, CDR2 YYDKDF (reference sequence). Trimming took 5 bases from V and 8 from J, leaving 10 bases between them. This CDR3 region has 12 residues. CDR3 sequence reads: CATSLLRDEQFF. The CDR3 DNA is TGTGCCACCAGCCTTTTACGAGATGAGCAGTTCTTC.

The rearrangement joins TRBV6-1 to TRBJ1-1, with 8 bases aligning to TRBD1. The V segment lost 3 bases and the J segment 10 bases; nucleotides outside the gene matches: 4. The CDR3 totals 12 residues. Germline V gives CDR1 MNHNS, CDR2 SASEGT. CDR3 residues: CASSDADRVAFF. CDR3 nucleotides: TGTGCCAGCAGTGACGCGGACAGGGTAGCTTTCTTT.

The chain has TRBV7-9 and TRBJ2-3; tentative D call: TRBD2 (5 bases). The V end lost 6 bases, the J end lost 2 bases, and 15 bases lay between the germline ends. Germline loops: CDR1 SEHNR, CDR2 FQNEAQ (reference sequence). The CDR3 loop spans 15 amino acids. The DNA for the CDR3 is TGTGCCAGCAGTACAAACGGACTGGACACAGATACGCAGTATTTT. Translation gives CASSTNGLDTDTQYF.

This rearrangement joins TRBV4-1 to TRBJ2-1; 16 bases match TRBD2. The V and J ends lost 3 bases and 7 bases, in that order; junction bases with no gene match: 3. Per the germline V gene, CDR1 is MGHRA and CDR2 is YSYEKL. CDR3 size: 16 residues. The DNA for the CDR3 is TGCGCCAGCAGCCAGGTGGGACTAGCGGGAGGGAATGAGCAGTTCTTC. This translates into CASSQVGLAGGNEQFF.

The genes are TRBV7-3 and TRBJ2-3; 11 positions match TRBD2. The trim removed 5 bases at V and 0 bases at J, leaving 7 bases unmatched. This CDR3 is built from 17 residues. The V gene's germline CDR1 is SGHTA and CDR2 FQGTGA. As DNA, the CDR3 is TGTGCCAGCAGCCCTGCTCCTAGCGGGAGGAGCACAGATACGCAGTATTTT. Translating gives CASSPAPSGRSTDTQYF.

The genes are TRBV7-8 and TRBJ2-7; D gene uncertain. The CDR3 has 14 amino acids. The V gene lost 1 base and the J gene lost 0 bases, with 7 bases spanning the gap. Germline V CDR1 and CDR2: SGHVS, FQNEAQ. DNA of the CDR3: TGTGCCAGCAGCTTAGTCGTCTCCTCCTACGAGCAGTACTTC. Translation: CASSLVVSSYEQYF.

The CDR3 DNA reads TGTGCCTGGAGTGTTCATGAAAACATTCAGTACTTC. This encodes CAWSVHENIQYF. The J gene is TRBJ2-4, the V gene TRBV30; D remains ambiguous. Trimming left V 0 bases short and J 5 bases short, with 5 bases between. The V gene's germline CDR1 is GTSNPN and CDR2 SVGIG (reference sequence). This CDR3 has 12 residues.

J is TRBJ2-7 and V is TRBV6-1; maybe TRBD1 (6 bases). Germline-derived CDR1 and CDR2 are MNHNS and SASEGT. The CDR3 length is 15 residues. V was pared by 5 bases and J by 1 base, with 15 bases between. The chain's CDR3 is CASSTTPRGSYEQYF. The CDR3 DNA reads TGTGCCAGCAGTACAACTCCCAGGGGTTCCTACGAGCAGTACTTC.

The chain carries TRBV6-1 and TRBJ2-1; tentatively, D is TRBD2 (5 bases). CDR3 size: 15 residues. Deletions cut 2 bases from V and 1 base from J, with 9 bases between. The germline V gene has CDR1 MNHNS and CDR2 SASEGT. This CDR3 reads CASSELRVSYNEQFF. The CDR3 region has the DNA TGTGCCAGCAGTGAACTGCGGGTTTCCTACAATGAGCAGTTCTTC.

The CDR3 loop reads CASSHWRLAGGESGANVLTF. In nucleotides, the CDR3 is TGCGCCAGCAGTCACTGGAGACTAGCGGGAGGAGAATCTGGGGCCAACGTCCTGACTTTC. The chain carries TRBV4-1 and TRBJ2-6; 13 bases line up with TRBD2. The CDR3 has 20 amino acids. Germline V gene lookup returns CDR1 MGHRA and CDR2 YSYEKL. With V trimmed by 6 bases and J by 1 base, 12 bases remained unmatched.

V is TRBV10-3 and J is TRBJ2-3; tentative D call: TRBD2 (5 bases). The V gene lost 0 bases and the J gene lost 5 bases, with 12 bases spanning the gap. CDR1 ENHRY and CDR2 SYGVKD come from the germline V gene. This CDR3 comprises 15 residues. CDR3 residues: CAISESELLGDTQYF. The DNA for the CDR3 is TGTGCCATCAGTGAGTCGGAGCTACTAGGAGATACGCAGTATTTT.

V usage is TRBV4-1 and J usage is TRBJ2-7; 10 bases are shared with TRBD2. The CDR3 is 17 residues long. Germline CDR1 reads MGHRA; CDR2 reads YSYEKL. With V trimmed by 4 bases and J by 2 bases, 11 bases remained unmatched. CDR3 coding DNA: TGCGCCAGCAGCCGCCTAGCGGGAGCACTGGGAGCCTACGAGCAGTACTTC. It is translated as CASSRLAGALGAYEQYF.

V and J are TRBV7-9 and TRBJ1-2; 9 nucleotides agree with TRBD1. Germline assignment: CDR1 SEHNR and CDR2 FQNEAQ (reference sequence). After removal of 4 bases from V and 5 bases from J, the junction contained 5 bases not matched to a gene. The CDR3 contains 14 residues. The CDR3 spells CASSSDRGEYGYTF. The CDR3 DNA is TGTGCCAGCAGCTCGGACAGGGGAGAGTATGGCTACACCTTC.

The chain uses TRBV15 and TRBJ2-3; possibly TRBD2 for D (5 bases). Per the germline V gene, CDR1 is LNHNV and CDR2 is YYDKDF (reference sequence). The CDR3 has 15 amino acids. With 5 bases removed from V and 0 bases from J, the gap between germline ends came to 12 bases. The CDR3 DNA is TGTGCCACCAGCGGTGGACTCTCTAGCACAGATACGCAGTATTTT. It specifies CATSGGLSSTDTQYF. Complete variable domain (other parts from reference TRBV15 and TRBJ2-3): DAMVIQNPRYQVTQFGKPVTLSCSQTLNHNVMYWYQQKSSQAPKLLFHYYDKDFNNEADTPDNFQSRRPNTSFCFLDIRSPGLGDTAMYLCATSGGLSSTDTQYFGPGTRLTVL.

This rearrangement joins TRBV4-2 to TRBJ2-3; 7 bases line up with TRBD2. The V and J ends lost 4 bases and 5 bases, in that order; junction bases with no gene match: 15. Germline loops: CDR1 LGHNA, CDR2 YNFKEQ. The CDR3 length is 17 residues. The DNA for the CDR3 is TGTGCCAGCAGCCCTGACCGAAAGCGGGAAAGGGAAGATACGCAGTATTTT. It translates to CASSPDRKREREDTQYF.

Concerning this clone itself: One end of the junction is discordant with germline, which a read error may explain. This chain connects TRBV7-7 to TRBJ2-5; 10 nucleotides match TRBD2. Germline assignment: CDR1 SSHAT and CDR2 FNYEAQ (reference sequence). The CDR3 runs to 15 residues. The CDR3 region is CASSAGTSVFETQYF. CDR3 in DNA: TGTGCTAGCAGCGCAGGGACTAGCGTTTTCGAGACCCAGTACTTC.

The gene calls are TRBV4-1 and TRBJ1-1; D not certain. This CDR3 has 16 residues. Germline lookup yields CDR1 MGHRA and CDR2 YSYEKL. V was trimmed by 0 bases and J by 1 base, leaving 12 bases between them. The DNA for the CDR3 is TGCGCCAGCAGCCAAGATCTGGGCAGTAAGAACACTGAAGCTTTCTTT. Its translation is CASSQDLGSKNTEAFF.

About this clone: A read error may account for a junction end that differs from germline. This chain links TRBV7-7 with TRBJ2-7, with D tentatively TRBD2 (5 bases). The CDR3 runs to 14 residues. Germline V CDR1 and CDR2: SSHAT, FNYEAQ (reference sequence). The CDR3 loop is CASSLRLEVYEQYF. DNA for the CDR3: TGTGCTAGCAGCTTACGCTTGGAGGTATACGAGCAGTACTTC.

This clone has just one count. This chain links TRBV2 with TRBJ2-1, with 10 bases identical to TRBD2. With 6 bases clipped from V and 0 bases from J, the junction kept 5 bases outside the gene matches. The CDR3 runs 16 residues. Germline-derived CDR1 and CDR2 are SNHLY and FYNNEI. DNA for the CDR3: TGTGCCAGCAGCCGTAGCGGGAGGAGCTCCTACAATGAGCAGTTCTTC. It codes for CASSRSGRSSYNEQFF.

The rearrangement joins TRBV6-6 to TRBJ1-1, with D tentatively TRBD1 (6 bases). V was clipped by 6 bases and J by 4 bases, with 15 bases between them. The CDR3 has 14 residues. CDR1 and CDR2 from the germline V gene are MNHNY and SVGAGI (reference sequence). CDR3 sequence: CASSPGQRGTEAFF. In DNA form, the CDR3 reads TGTGCCAGCAGCCCCGGACAGCGTGGCACTGAAGCTTTCTTT.

CDR3 sequence reads: CASSPPGATNEKLFF. DNA for the CDR3: TGTGCCAGCAGCCCCCCGGGGGCAACTAATGAAAAACTGTTTTTT. The chain employs TRBV9 and TRBJ1-4; tentative D call: TRBD1 (5 bases). This CDR3 spans 15 amino acids. The germline V and J ends were trimmed by 4 bases and 0 bases, with 10 bases remaining between them. Germline values: CDR1 SGDLS, CDR2 YYNGEE.